This T cell receptor (beta chain) originates from a study of T-cell memory formation after mild COVID-19 (dated by TCRdb to the early 2020s). Background on the whole study: TCR sequence clusters from the two donors were found to be largely donor specific. Longitudinal TCRalpha and TCRbeta repertoire sequencing tracked T-cell clones expanding and contracting after mild COVID-19 in two donors. Two young, previously healthy adult volunteers made up the cohort, one male and one female.

In this sample, this clonotype turned up a few times. Its antigen remains undetermined. Base qualities are not provided; no much larger clone lies one nucleotide away. Beyond this particular receptor, the publication reports: SARS-CoV-2 specificity was not confirmed for the second-wave clones peaking on day 37. Only two mild cases were covered by the study, and larger cohorts that include severe cases with pre-infection samples were considered necessary. Contracting CD4+ clones turned up mainly in the CM and EM memory subsets, whereas EMRA was where CD8+ clones were enriched. Clones that contracted from day 15 to 85 showed balanced CD4/CD8 phenotypes, whereas a second wave of clones that expanded from day 15 to 37 leaned towards CD4+. Some responding clones were detected in pre-infection memory, suggesting pre-existing cross-reactive memory T cells joined the SARS-CoV-2 response.

Ficoll-Paque density gradient centrifugation was the method used to isolate PBMCs. Sequenced on an Illumina NovaSeq 6000. cDNA libraries for TCRalpha and TCRbeta were prepared by 5'RACE using constant-segment primers, with sample barcodes and unique molecular identifiers added. RNA was extracted from every sample with Trizol reagent. Libraries were amplified in two PCR steps, with a second sample barcode and Illumina TruSeq adapters added in the second step. The libraries were sequenced on an Illumina NovaSeq using 2 x 150 bp paired-end reads. In the authors' own workflow: Demultiplexing of reads and collapsing into UMI-guided consensus sequences were performed with migec v1.2.7. Using mixcr v2.1.11, UMI consensuses were aligned to TRA and TRB V and J templates and then assembled into clonotypes. Expanded or contracted clonotypes were those called significant by both edgeR and NoisET, with noise models trained on biological replicates. For edgeR calls, a false discovery rate-adjusted p below 0.01 and a log2 fold-change threshold of 1 were applied. As an exploratory analysis of dynamics, max-normalized trajectories of the 1000 most abundant clonotypes were examined by PCA with hierarchical clustering. Each responding clone was given a CD4 or CD8 phenotype based on the CD4+ and CD8+ repertoires, which had been sequenced separately. TCRdb applied fastp at Q25 and MiXCR to the public reads, then kept only in-frame beta chains. Merged by CDR3 protein, the rows form single entries marked with the most common genes and DNA. TCRdb, not the authors, supplied the V and J calls. In this sample the table shows 300,000 to 350,000 distinct CDR3 sequences, around an eighth of which occur a single time. The ten top clones hold roughly 21% of the sample.

This clonotype originated in a man in his late teens or twenties who had mild COVID-19 (a few samples of this study predate the infection). The sample titles of this study are shuffled in the database, so cell type and time point are left out; the donor was told from shared clones. Sequencing was performed on PBMCs or a T cell subset sorted from them (not recorded which).

This receptor carries the CDR3 CATSDVGLAGDNEQFF. The nucleotides are TGTGCCACCAGTGATGTGGGACTAGCGGGAGACAATGAGCAGTTCTTC. The rearrangement combines TRBV24-1 with TRBJ2-1, with TRBD2 identical over 14 junction bases. V and J are trimmed by 3 bases and 5 bases, and the gene matches miss 2 bases of the junction. The germline V gene supplies CDR1 KGHDR and CDR2 SFDVKD. Measured from the cysteine to the phenylalanine, the CDR3 is 16 residues long. Just the 48-base CDR3 DNA is kept, in frame starting at base 1.